At least ten counts were recorded for the clone carrying this T cell receptor beta chain. Sequence at one end of the junction differs from germline and may be a read error. The time point here: newly diagnosed GD, antithyroid drugs for less than 3 months. PBMC RNA served as the TCR library source. The data belong to a study of regulatory T cells in long-lasting Graves disease. Study information: Graves' cases, newly diagnosed, had used antithyroid drugs under 3 months.

The CDR3 is made up of 14 amino acids. The germline gives CDR1 SGHRS, CDR2 YFSETQ. Libraries of TCR beta came from iRepertoire HTBI primers plus Arm-PCR of CDR3 regions. One entry per CDR3 protein results from TCRdb running MiXCR on the multiplex PCR reads. The table has 350,000 to 400,000 distinct CDR3 sequences, around 15% seen once. In addition, the sample was reused for a study of T cells in Graves' hyperthyroidism and ophthalmopathy. That study reports: No progression to ophthalmopathy during 18 months of follow-up defined stable disease. Hyperthyroidism, newly diagnosed and lasting under 2 months, affected patients aged 18 to 65. TCR CDR3 regions were first amplified by RT-PCR with HTBI primers.

The genes are TRBV5-1 and TRBJ2-3; D ambiguous. This receptor was obtained from a woman younger than 30 with Graves disease. Specimen: peripheral blood mononuclear cells (PBMCs), collected at new diagnosis, from a patient treated with antithyroid drugs. The chain's CDR3 is CASSLADLTDTQYF. The DNA of the CDR3 is TGTGCCAGCAGCTTGGCCGACCTCACAGATACGCAGTATTTT.